The clone carrying this TCR beta chain was found a few times. What it recognizes is unknown. This sample was taken from a study of CD8 T cells in ankylosing spondylitis. TCRdb analysed the 5' RACE reads with MiXCR anew, one entry per CDR3 protein. Of a few hundred thousand distinct CDR3 sequences in the sample, more than 20% are singletons; the top ten hold about 16%. Trimming shortened V by 3 bases and J by 5 bases, and 26 bases separated the two germline ends. The CDR3 has 18 residues. The study, taken as a whole, reports: It was reported that disease-linked clones were significantly enriched in matched ankylosing spondylitis synovial fluid. For ankylosing spondylitis blood, a TCR beta motif of 8 or 9 highly homologous variants appeared characteristic. Relatively rare in peripheral blood, disease-linked clones were also CD8+.

V usage is TRBV12-3 or TRBV12-4 and J usage is TRBJ2-7; D possibly corresponds to TRBD1 (5 bases). The TCR was taken from a male donor with ankylosing spondylitis. What was sequenced was blood, either unsorted or a sorted T cell fraction (not recorded which). The chain's CDR3 is CASSFQQAIRFSHDEQYF. The CDR3 DNA sequence: TGTGCCAGCAGTTTCCAACAGGCCATACGGTTTTCGCACGACGAGCAGTACTTC.